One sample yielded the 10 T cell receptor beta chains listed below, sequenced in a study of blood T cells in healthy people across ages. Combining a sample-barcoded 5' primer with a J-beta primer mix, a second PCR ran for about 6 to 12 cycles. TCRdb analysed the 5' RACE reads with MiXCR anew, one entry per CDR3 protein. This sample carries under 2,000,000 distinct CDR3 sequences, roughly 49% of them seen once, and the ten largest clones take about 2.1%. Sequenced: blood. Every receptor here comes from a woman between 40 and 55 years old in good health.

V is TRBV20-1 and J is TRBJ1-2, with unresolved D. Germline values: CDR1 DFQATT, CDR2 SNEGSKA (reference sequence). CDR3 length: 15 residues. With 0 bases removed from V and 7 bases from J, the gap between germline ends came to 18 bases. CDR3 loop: CSARDFRIAAPGYTF. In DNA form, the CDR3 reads TGCAGTGCTAGAGATTTTCGCATCGCCGCGCCTGGCTACACCTTC.

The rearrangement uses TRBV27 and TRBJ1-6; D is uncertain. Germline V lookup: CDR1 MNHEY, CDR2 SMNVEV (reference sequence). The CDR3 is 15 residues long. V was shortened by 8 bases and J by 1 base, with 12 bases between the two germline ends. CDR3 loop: CASGVLRSYNSPLHF. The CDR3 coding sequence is TGTGCCAGCGGAGTGTTGCGATCCTATAATTCACCCCTCCACTTT.

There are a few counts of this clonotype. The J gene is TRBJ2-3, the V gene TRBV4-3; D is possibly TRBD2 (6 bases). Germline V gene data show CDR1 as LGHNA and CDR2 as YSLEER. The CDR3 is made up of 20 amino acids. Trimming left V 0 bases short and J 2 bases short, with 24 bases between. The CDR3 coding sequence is TGCGCCAGCAGCCAAGATTTTTGGCGGGAAGCAGAGATAAACACAGATACGCAGTATTTT. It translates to CASSQDFWREAEINTDTQYF.

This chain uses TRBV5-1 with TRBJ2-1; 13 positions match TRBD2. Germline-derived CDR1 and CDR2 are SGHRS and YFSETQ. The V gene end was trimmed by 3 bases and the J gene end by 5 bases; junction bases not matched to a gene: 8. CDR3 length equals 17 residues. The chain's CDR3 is CASSSLAGGQLDNEQFF. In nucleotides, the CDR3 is TGCGCCAGCAGCTCACTAGCGGGGGGGCAGTTAGACAATGAGCAGTTCTTC.

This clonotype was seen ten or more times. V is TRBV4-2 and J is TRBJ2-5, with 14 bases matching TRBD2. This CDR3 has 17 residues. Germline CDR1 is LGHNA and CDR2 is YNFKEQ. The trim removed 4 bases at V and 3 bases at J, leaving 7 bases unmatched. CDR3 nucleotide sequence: TGTGCCAGCAGCCCTTCGACTAGCGGGGGGGCCAAAGAGACCCAGTACTTC. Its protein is CASSPSTSGGAKETQYF.

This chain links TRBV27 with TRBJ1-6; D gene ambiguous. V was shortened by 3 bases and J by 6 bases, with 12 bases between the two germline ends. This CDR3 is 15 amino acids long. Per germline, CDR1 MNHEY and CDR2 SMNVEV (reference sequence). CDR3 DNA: TGTGCCAGCAGTTTTCGGCGGACTAGTAATTCACCCCTCCACTTT. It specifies CASSFRRTSNSPLHF.

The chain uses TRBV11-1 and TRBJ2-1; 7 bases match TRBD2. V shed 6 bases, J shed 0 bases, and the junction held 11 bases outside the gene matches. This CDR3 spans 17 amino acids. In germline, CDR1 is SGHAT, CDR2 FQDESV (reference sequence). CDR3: CASSRRAGTNSYNEQFF. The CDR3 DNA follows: TGTGCCAGCAGTCGTCGAGCGGGGACCAACTCCTACAATGAGCAGTTCTTC.

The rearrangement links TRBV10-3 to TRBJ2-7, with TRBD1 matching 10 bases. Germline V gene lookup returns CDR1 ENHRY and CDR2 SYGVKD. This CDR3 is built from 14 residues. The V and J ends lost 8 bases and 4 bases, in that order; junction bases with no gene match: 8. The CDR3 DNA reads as TGTGCCATCGGCCCTGGACAGGGGGAATACGAGCAGTACTTC. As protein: CAIGPGQGEYEQYF.

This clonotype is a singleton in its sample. The CDR3 DNA follows: TGTGCCACCAGCAGAGATCGCTCAATCGGGGGAAACACCATATATTTT. Translating gives CATSRDRSIGGNTIYF. The chain is built from TRBV15 and TRBJ1-3; D is uncertain. Trimming took off 0 bases at V and 4 bases at J, with 13 bases between the two ends. Germline loops: CDR1 LNHNV, CDR2 YYDKDF (reference sequence). The CDR3 has 16 amino acids.

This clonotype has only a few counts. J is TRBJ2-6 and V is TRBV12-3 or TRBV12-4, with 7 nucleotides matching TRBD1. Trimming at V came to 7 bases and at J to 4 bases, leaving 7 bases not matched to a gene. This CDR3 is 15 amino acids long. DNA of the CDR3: TGTGCCAGCATGGACAGGTGGTGGGGGGCCAACGTCCTGACTTTC. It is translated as CASMDRWWGANVLTF.